This T cell receptor (beta chain) was recovered during a study of TIL therapy for anti-PD-1-resistant metastatic lung cancer. As for the study in general: By whole-exome sequencing, median non-synonymous tumor mutation burden was around 1.5 mutations per megabase.

This was the immunoSEQ v3 assay. The assay was immunoSEQ multiplex PCR, and TCRdb's table has in-frame clones only and misses some. Here the sample spans approximately 97,000 clones, around 71% being singletons. This CDR3 is 13 amino acids long. V was trimmed by 3 bases and J by 3 bases, leaving 12 bases between them. Germline V lookup: CDR1 GTSNPN, CDR2 SVGIG (reference sequence). Sample time point: pre-treatment sample, taken before nivolumab and TIL therapy. The tumor samples were excised metastases, mostly pleural nodules or supraclavicular lymph nodes. Tumor harvest preceded PD-1/PD-L1 blockade, followed by nivolumab treatment.

This sequence was found in a person aged 25 to 80 with non-small cell lung cancer. The rearrangement links TRBV30 to TRBJ2-7, with D possibly being TRBD2 (6 bases). The input for sequencing was tumor tissue, taken at baseline. The CDR3, as DNA: TGTGCCTGGAGGTGGCGGGGAGGCTACGAGCAGTACTTC. Protein: CAWRWRGGYEQYF.